This T cell receptor (beta chain) stems from a study of blood T cell repertoires in COVID-19. This clone was picked up one time. Clones were read by immunoSEQ multiplex PCR, and TCRdb kept only the in-frame ones, dropping some. Here the sample spans a few hundred thousand clones, more than 75% being singletons. Sequencing used PBMCs or T cells enriched from blood (not recorded which). This receptor was obtained from a woman between 25 and 40 years old who had recovered from COVID-19.

CDR3 in DNA: TGTGCCAGCAGCCAAAGCGGGGGGCATGAGCAGTTCTTC. Translation gives CASSQSGGHEQFF. The rearrangement joins TRBV3-1 (or the pseudogene TRBV3-2) to TRBJ2-1; the match to TRBD2 covers 9 bases. The trim removed 2 bases at V and 8 bases at J, leaving 1 base unmatched. Per the germline V gene, CDR1 is LGHDT and CDR2 is YNNKEL (reference sequence). This CDR3 has 13 residues.